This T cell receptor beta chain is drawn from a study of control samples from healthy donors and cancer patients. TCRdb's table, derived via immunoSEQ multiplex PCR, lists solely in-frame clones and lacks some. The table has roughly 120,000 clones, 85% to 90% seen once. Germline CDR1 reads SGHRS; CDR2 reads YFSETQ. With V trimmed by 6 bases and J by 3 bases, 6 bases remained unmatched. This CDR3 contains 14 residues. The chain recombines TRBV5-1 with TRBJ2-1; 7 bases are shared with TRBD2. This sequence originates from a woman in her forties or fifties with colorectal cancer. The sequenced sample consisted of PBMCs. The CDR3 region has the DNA TGCGCCAGCAAGATTCTAGCGGACTACAATGAGCAGTTCTTC. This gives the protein CASKILADYNEQFF.